This T cell receptor beta chain emerged from a study of shared clonotypes between healthy human individuals. Terminally differentiated effector memory CD45RA+ cells were excluded by CCR7 positive selection of CD45RO-negative cells. J lost 6 bases, V lost 7 bases, and 8 bases had no gene match. Germline V gene data show CDR1 as MDHEN and CDR2 as SYDVKM. This CDR3 contains 14 residues. Study findings and constraints: Relative to memory subsets, naive subsets generally showed larger estimated richness. What rarefaction showed was incomplete sorted-subset sequencing despite large depth.

Worth noting for this clone: The antigen remains undetermined.

It was roughly 190 ng DNA, 28,000 or so T cell genomes, that sorted-subset replicate PCRs used. This table comes from immunoSEQ multiplex PCR, and its TCRdb copy is limited to in-frame clones, with some not included. In the table there are around 2.1 million clones, 85% to 95% of which are singletons. The clonotype originates from a man aged 18 to 29 in good health. Some clones in this sample may be carry-over from other donors' samples. The sequenced sample consisted of naive CD8+ T cells from PBMCs. The chain is built from TRBV28 and TRBJ2-2, with 7 bases aligning to TRBD2. The CDR3 region is CASNFGLDAGELFF. CDR3 DNA: TGTGCCAGCAACTTTGGACTAGATGCCGGGGAGCTGTTTTTT.